The sequence of this TCR beta chain was determined in a study of shared clonotypes between healthy human individuals. PCR replicates performed on unsorted PBMC used approximately 300 ng DNA, around 28,000 T cell genomes. Sequenced by immunoSEQ multiplex PCR; TCRdb stores in-frame clones only, minus some. The sample lists about 470,000 clones, roughly three quarters occurring once. Notes on this clone: What it binds is unknown.

Study results and limitations: Expectations were that clonotype sharing among donors would be affected by sequencing depth.

Material for sequencing was PBMCs. The receptor was isolated from a woman between 40 and 55 years old in good health. Some clones in this sample may be carry-over from other donors' samples.

CDR3 nucleotides: TGCGCCAGCAGCCGAAGCTTGGGGGCGCAGAATGAGCAGTTCTTC. Its translation: CASSRSLGAQNEQFF. This chain connects TRBV4-3 to TRBJ2-1; possible D gene TRBD1, 6 bases. The CDR3 consists of 15 residues. CDR1 is LGHNA, CDR2 YSLEER, per germline. V was clipped by 4 bases and J by 7 bases, with 17 bases between them.